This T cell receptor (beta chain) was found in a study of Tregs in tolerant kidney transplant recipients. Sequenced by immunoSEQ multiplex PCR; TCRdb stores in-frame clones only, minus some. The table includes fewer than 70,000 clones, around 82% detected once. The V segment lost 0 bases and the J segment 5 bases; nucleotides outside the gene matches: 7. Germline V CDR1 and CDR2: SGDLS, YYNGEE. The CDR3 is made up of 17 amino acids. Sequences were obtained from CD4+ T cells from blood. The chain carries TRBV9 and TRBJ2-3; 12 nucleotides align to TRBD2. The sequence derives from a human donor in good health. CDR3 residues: CASSVDPSGGAKDTQYF. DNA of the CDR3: TGTGCCAGCAGCGTAGACCCTAGCGGGGGGGCCAAAGATACGCAGTATTTT. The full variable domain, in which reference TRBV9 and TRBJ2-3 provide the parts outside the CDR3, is DSGVTQTPKHLITATGQRVTLRCSPRSGDLSVYWYQQSLDQGLQFLIQYYNGEERAKGNILERFSAQQFPDLHSELNLSSLELGDSALYFCASSVDPSGGAKDTQYFGPGTRLTVL.